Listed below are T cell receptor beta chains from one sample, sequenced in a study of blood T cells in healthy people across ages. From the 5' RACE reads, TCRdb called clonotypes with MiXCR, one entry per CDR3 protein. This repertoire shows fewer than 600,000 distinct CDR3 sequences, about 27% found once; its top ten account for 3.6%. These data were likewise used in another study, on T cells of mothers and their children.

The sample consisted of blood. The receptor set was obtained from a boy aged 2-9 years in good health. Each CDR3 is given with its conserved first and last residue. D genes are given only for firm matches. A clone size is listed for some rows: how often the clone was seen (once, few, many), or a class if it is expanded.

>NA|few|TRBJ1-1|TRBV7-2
CASRPGELNTEAFF
TGTGCCAGCAGACCAGGGGAATTGAACACTGAAGCTTTCTTT
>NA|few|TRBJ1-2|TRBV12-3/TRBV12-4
CASSLNPGGRVDGYTF
TGTGCCAGCAGTCTGAACCCGGGAGGCAGGGTGGATGGCTACACCTTC
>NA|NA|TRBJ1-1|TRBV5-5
CASSPIETGGTEAFF
TGTGCCAGCAGCCCCATAGAAACCGGGGGAACTGAAGCTTTCTTT
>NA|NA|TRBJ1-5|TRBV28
CASSLRVWTVRLIQPQHF
TGTGCCAGCAGTTTGCGAGTTTGGACAGTTCGCCTGATTCAGCCCCAGCATTTT
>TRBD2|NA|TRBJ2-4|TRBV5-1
CASRPGLAGVENIQYF
TGCGCCAGCAGGCCCGGACTAGCGGGAGTGGAAAACATTCAGTACTTC
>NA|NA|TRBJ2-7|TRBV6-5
CASSYSNRYEQYF
TGTGCCAGCAGTTACTCGAACAGATACGAGCAGTACTTC
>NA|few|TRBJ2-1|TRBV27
CASSLFTFEAYNEQFF
TGTGCCAGCAGTTTATTCACCTTTGAGGCCTACAATGAGCAGTTCTTC
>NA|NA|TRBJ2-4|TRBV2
CASSVTGKNIQYF
TGTGCCAGCAGTGTTACAGGCAAAAACATTCAGTACTTC
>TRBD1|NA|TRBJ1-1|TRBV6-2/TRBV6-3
CASSAGYRGNTEAFF
TGTGCCAGCAGCGCCGGCTACAGGGGAAACACTGAAGCTTTCTTT
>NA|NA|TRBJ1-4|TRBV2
CASRRDLTFSGEKLFF
TGTGCCAGCAGGCGGGATTTGACCTTTTCAGGGGAAAAACTGTTTTTT
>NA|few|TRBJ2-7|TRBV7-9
CASSPRGDMKDEQYF
TGTGCCAGCAGCCCCCGGGGAGACATGAAAGACGAGCAGTACTTC
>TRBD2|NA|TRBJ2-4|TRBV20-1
CSARDQGASGTFPLGKNIQYF
TGCAGTGCTAGAGATCAGGGAGCTAGCGGGACTTTTCCCCTGGGTAAAAACATTCAGTACTTC
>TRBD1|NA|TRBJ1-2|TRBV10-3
CAISESGGTDGYTF
TGTGCCATCAGTGAGTCGGGGGGGACAGATGGCTACACCTTC
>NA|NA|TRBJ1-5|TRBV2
CASSGPGGSNQPQHF
TGTGCCAGCAGCGGGCCCGGGGGAAGCAATCAGCCCCAGCATTTT
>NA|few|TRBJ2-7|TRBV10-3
CAISEGQLSYEQYF
TGTGCCATCAGTGAGGGACAGTTGTCCTACGAGCAGTACTTC
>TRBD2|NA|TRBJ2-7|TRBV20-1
CSAGQSSGGANEQYF
TGCAGTGCGGGACAGTCTAGCGGGGGGGCCAACGAGCAGTACTTC
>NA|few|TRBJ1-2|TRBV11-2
CASSPPGGGEGYGYTF
TGTGCCAGCAGCCCTCCCGGCGGGGGGGAGGGTTATGGCTACACCTTC
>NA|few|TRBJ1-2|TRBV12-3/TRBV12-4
CASSFRGDGYTF
TGTGCCAGCAGTTTCAGAGGGGATGGCTACACCTTC
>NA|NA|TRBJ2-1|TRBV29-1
CSVRGPGVENEQFF
TGCAGCGTCCGCGGACCGGGAGTAGAAAATGAGCAGTTCTTC
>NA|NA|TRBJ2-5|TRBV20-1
CSAWAIIGGETQYF
TGCAGTGCGTGGGCCATTATTGGAGGAGAGACCCAGTACTTC
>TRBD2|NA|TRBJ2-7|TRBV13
CASSLGPGSGSTYEQYF
TGTGCCAGCAGCTTAGGCCCTGGTAGCGGGTCGACCTACGAGCAGTACTTC
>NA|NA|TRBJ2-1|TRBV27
CASSVRDLNNEQFF
TGTGCCAGCAGTGTCCGGGACCTCAACAATGAGCAGTTCTTC
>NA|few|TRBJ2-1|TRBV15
CATSLEMGDNEQFF
TGTGCCACCAGCCTAGAGATGGGGGACAATGAGCAGTTCTTC
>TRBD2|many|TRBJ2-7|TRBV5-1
CASSPGLAGGYEQYF
TGTGCCAGTAGTCCGGGACTAGCGGGAGGCTACGAGCAGTACTTC
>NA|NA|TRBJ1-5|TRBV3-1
CASSQSSGGRNQPQHF
TGTGCCAGCAGCCAATCGTCGGGTGGAAGGAATCAGCCCCAGCATTTT
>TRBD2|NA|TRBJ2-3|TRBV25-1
CASSEYGTSGDTQYF
TGTGCCAGCAGTGAATACGGGACTAGCGGGGATACGCAGTATTTT
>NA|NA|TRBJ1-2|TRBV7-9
CASSPTRAKRGYTF
TGTGCCAGCAGCCCAACACGGGCAAAGAGGGGCTACACCTTC
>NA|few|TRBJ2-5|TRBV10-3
CATGLRQETQYF
TGTGCCACCGGTTTGCGCCAAGAGACCCAGTACTTC
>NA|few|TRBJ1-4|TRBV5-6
CASSFGTGQEKLFF
TGTGCCAGCAGCTTCGGGACCGGTCAGGAAAAACTGTTTTTT
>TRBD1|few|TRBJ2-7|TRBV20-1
CSARTRQGTYEQYF
TGCAGTGCTAGAACCAGACAGGGGACCTACGAGCAGTACTTC
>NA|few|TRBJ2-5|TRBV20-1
CSASSRGGKTQYF
TGCAGTGCTAGTAGCCGAGGGGGAAAGACCCAGTACTTC
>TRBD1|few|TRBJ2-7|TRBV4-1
CASSQGQGAYEQYF
TGCGCCAGCAGCCAAGGACAGGGGGCCTACGAGCAGTACTTC
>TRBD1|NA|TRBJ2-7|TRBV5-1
CASSLDGTGAYEQYF
TGCGCCAGCAGCTTGGACGGGACAGGGGCCTACGAGCAGTACTTC
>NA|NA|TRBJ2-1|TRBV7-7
CASSLTMSRAYNEQFF
TGTGCCAGCAGCTTGACAATGTCGCGGGCCTACAATGAGCAGTTCTTC
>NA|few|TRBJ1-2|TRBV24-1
CATSELWGYCGGYTF
TGTGCCACCAGTGAATTATGGGGTTATTGCGGAGGCTACACCTTC
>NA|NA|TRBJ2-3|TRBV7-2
CASSLVGGSMTADTQYF
TGTGCCAGCAGCTTAGTTGGGGGATCAATGACAGCAGATACGCAGTATTTT
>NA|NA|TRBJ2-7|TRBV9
CASSGTGKAYEQYF
TGTGCCAGCAGCGGGACGGGCAAGGCCTACGAGCAGTACTTC
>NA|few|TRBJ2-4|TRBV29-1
CSVVGHLAKNIQYF
TGCAGCGTTGTTGGCCATCTAGCCAAAAACATTCAGTACTTC
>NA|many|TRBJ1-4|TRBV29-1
CSVEINEKLFF
TGCAGCGTAGAAATTAATGAAAAACTGTTTTTT
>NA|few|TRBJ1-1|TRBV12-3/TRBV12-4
CASSWGENTEVFF
TGTGCCAGCAGTTGGGGTGAAAACACTGAAGTTTTCTTT
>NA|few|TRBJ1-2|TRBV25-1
CASSRGDGCTF
TGTGCCAGCAGTCGAGGGGATGGCTGCACCTTC
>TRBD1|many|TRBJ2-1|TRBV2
CASREDRMDEQFF
TGTGCCAGCAGAGAGGACAGGATGGATGAGCAGTTCTTC
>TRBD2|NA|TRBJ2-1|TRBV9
CASSGTSGGDYNEQFF
TGTGCCAGCAGCGGGACTAGCGGAGGGGATTACAATGAGCAGTTCTTC
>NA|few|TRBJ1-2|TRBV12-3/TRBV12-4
CASSLSGKNYGYTF
TGTGCCAGCAGTTTAAGCGGCAAAAACTATGGCTACACCTTC
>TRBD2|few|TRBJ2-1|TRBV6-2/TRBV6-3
CASTPAGLVYNEQFF
TGTGCCAGCACTCCAGCGGGACTTGTTTACAATGAGCAGTTCTTC
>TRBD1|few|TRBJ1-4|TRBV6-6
CASSYWGTGGREKLFF
TGTGCCAGCAGTTACTGGGGGACAGGGGGCCGGGAAAAACTGTTTTTT
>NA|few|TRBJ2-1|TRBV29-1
CSVEGESSYNEQFF
TGCAGCGTTGAGGGGGAGTCCTCCTACAATGAGCAGTTCTTC
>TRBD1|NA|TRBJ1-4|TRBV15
CATSVPRGRREKLFF
TGTGCCACCAGCGTCCCCAGGGGGCGCAGGGAAAAACTGTTTTTT
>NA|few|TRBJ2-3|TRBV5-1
CASSLGRAGRDTQYF
TGCGCCAGCAGCTTGGGTAGGGCGGGACGAGATACGCAGTATTTT